These 29 T cell receptor beta chains originate from one sample sequenced in a study of OX40 agonist ivuxolimab in advanced cancers. Clones were read by immunoSEQ multiplex PCR, and TCRdb kept only the in-frame ones, dropping some. The table has tens of thousands of clones, 80% to 90% seen once. This specimen was CD4+ or CD8+ T cells sorted from blood, taken in a trial of the OX40 agonist ivuxolimab. The receptor set was obtained from an adult with an advanced solid tumor such as melanoma, head and neck, liver or kidney cancer.

This clone came up a few times. The chain employs TRBV6-5 and TRBJ2-7; D is ambiguous. Per germline, CDR1 MNHEY and CDR2 SVGAGI. This CDR3 has 13 residues. With 7 bases removed from V and 0 bases from J, the gap between germline ends came to 10 bases. The chain's CDR3 is CASIDGRSYEQYF. CDR3 DNA: TGTGCCAGCATCGACGGACGCTCCTACGAGCAGTACTTC.

CDR3 sequence (DNA): TGTGCCAGCAGCTTAACGGACATAGATACGCAGTATTTT. Translating it yields CASSLTDIDTQYF. The chain joins TRBV7-3 to TRBJ2-3; D is perhaps TRBD1 (5 bases). This CDR3 comprises 13 residues. V was clipped by 0 bases and J by 5 bases, with 6 bases between them. Germline CDR1 is SGHTA and CDR2 is FQGTGA.

This clone was recorded only once. The chain links TRBV11-2 to TRBJ1-2; D is unclear. The CDR3 extends over 18 amino acids. CDR1 and CDR2 from the germline V gene are SGHAT and FQNNGV. Trimming took off 2 bases at V and 0 bases at J, with 19 bases between the two ends. Here the CDR3 reads CASSLLKRTRGTNYGYTF. In nucleotides, the CDR3 is TGTGCCAGCAGCTTACTCAAGAGAACGCGCGGCACTAACTATGGCTACACCTTC.

The rearrangement uses TRBV9 and TRBJ1-3; the D gene is possibly TRBD1 (6 bases). The CDR3 is 17 amino acids. CDR1 and CDR2 (germline): SGDLS, YYNGEE. The germline V and J ends were trimmed by 4 bases and 0 bases, with 17 bases remaining between them. The CDR3 spells CASSIHGDTFSGNTIYF. For the CDR3, the DNA is TGTGCCAGCAGCATCCACGGGGACACTTTCTCTGGAAACACCATATATTTT.

A word on this clone: The germline gene is not matched at one end of the junction; a read error may be the cause. The chain is built from TRBV28 and TRBJ2-5, with D uncertain. This CDR3 spans 16 amino acids. Germline V gene sequence: CDR1 MDHEN, CDR2 SYDVKM. The CDR3, as DNA: TGTGCCAGCAGTTTATTCTTTGGCAGGTCCCAAGAGGCCCAGTACTTC. This gives the protein CASSLFFGRSQEAQYF.

This chain joins TRBV4-1 and TRBJ1-1; D possibly corresponds to TRBD1 (6 bases). The ends were cut back, 4 bases at V and 5 bases at J, with 14 bases in the middle. Germline lookup yields CDR1 MGHRA and CDR2 YSYEKL. The CDR3 is 14 amino acids. The CDR3 sequence: CASSRGGTLTEAFF. The DNA of the CDR3 is TGCGCCAGCAGCCGGGGGGGCACTCTAACTGAAGCTTTCTTT.

The gene calls are TRBV15 and TRBJ1-5, with TRBD1 as a possible D gene (5 bases). Trimming removed 3 bases from V and 3 bases from J, with 12 bases in between. The CDR3 consists of 15 residues. Germline lookup yields CDR1 LNHNV and CDR2 YYDKDF (reference sequence). The CDR3 spells CATSSSGTANQPQHF. The CDR3 DNA is TGTGCCACCAGCAGCTCCGGGACCGCCAATCAGCCCCAGCATTTT. Full variable domain (rest looked up from reference TRBV15 and TRBJ1-5): DAMVIQNPRYQVTQFGKPVTLSCSQTLNHNVMYWYQQKSSQAPKLLFHYYDKDFNNEADTPDNFQSRRPNTSFCFLDIRSPGLGDTAMYLCATSSSGTANQPQHFGDGTRLSIL.

J is TRBJ2-5 and V is TRBV9; 8 bases map to TRBD1. From germline, CDR1 is SGDLS and CDR2 YYNGEE. This CDR3 is built from 14 residues. V trimming: 4 bases; J trimming: 5 bases; junction bases outside the gene matches: 7. The CDR3 sequence: CASSSGQGGETQYF. The DNA for the CDR3 is TGTGCCAGCAGCTCCGGACAGGGCGGGGAGACCCAGTACTTC. The full variable domain, rest sourced from reference TRBV9 and TRBJ2-5, is DSGVTQTPKHLITATGQRVTLRCSPRSGDLSVYWYQQSLDQGLQFLIQYYNGEERAKGNILERFSAQQFPDLHSELNLSSLELGDSALYFCASSSGQGGETQYFGPGTRLLVL.

The chain uses TRBV7-2 and TRBJ2-1; D gene ambiguous. From germline, CDR1 is SGHTA and CDR2 FQGNSA. The CDR3 loop spans 16 amino acids. Trimming pared 3 bases from V and 4 bases from J, leaving 16 bases between. CDR3 protein: CASSFTTGRAYNEQFF. The CDR3 DNA follows: TGTGCCAGCAGCTTTACGACCGGGCGAGCGTACAATGAGCAGTTCTTC.

J is TRBJ2-1 and V is TRBV10-1; no definite D call. The ends were cut back, 6 bases at V and 8 bases at J, with 23 bases in the middle. The CDR3 runs to 16 residues. Per germline, CDR1 WNHNN and CDR2 SYGVQD (reference sequence). Here the CDR3 reads CASSRSLEAHGYEQFF. The CDR3 nucleotides are TGCGCCAGCAGCCGCTCTCTAGAGGCACATGGCTATGAGCAGTTCTTC.

The chain couples TRBV7-2 to TRBJ1-1; D is ambiguous. The germline gives CDR1 SGHTA, CDR2 FQGNSA. Trimming took 3 bases from V and 1 from J, leaving 6 bases between them. The CDR3 has 13 residues. For the CDR3, the DNA is TGTGCCAGCAGCTTCACGACGAACACTGAAGCTTTCTTT. The encoded protein is CASSFTTNTEAFF.

This CDR3 reads CASLGRASDTQYF. The CDR3, as DNA: TGTGCCAGCCTGGGGAGGGCCTCAGATACGCAGTATTTT. The chain uses TRBV6-6 and TRBJ2-3; 7 nucleotides line up with TRBD2. J lost 4 bases, V lost 8 bases, and 6 bases had no gene match. Germline V gives CDR1 MNHNY, CDR2 SVGAGI (reference sequence). The CDR3 extends over 13 amino acids.

The chain is built from TRBV4-3 and TRBJ2-6; tentatively, D is TRBD2 (6 bases). V lost 6 bases, J lost 2 bases, and 11 bases lay in between. The germline CDR1 and CDR2 sequences are LGHNA and YSLEER. This CDR3 comprises 15 residues. The CDR3 sequence: CASSLTGAGANVLTF. The CDR3 DNA sequence: TGCGCCAGCAGTCTGACGGGAGCTGGGGCCAACGTCCTGACTTTC.

This chain joins TRBV4-1 and TRBJ2-2; weak D call: TRBD2 (5 bases). CDR1 and CDR2 from the germline V gene are MGHRA and YSYEKL. Trimming took 3 bases from V and 3 from J, leaving 14 bases between them. This CDR3 spans 16 amino acids. The CDR3 DNA is TGCGCCAGCAGCCAGCCAGGAGGCTGGGACACCGGGGAGCTGTTTTTT. This gives the protein CASSQPGGWDTGELFF.

V is TRBV7-3 and J is TRBJ2-3, with 8 bases aligning to TRBD1. The J segment lost 2 bases and the V segment lost 5 bases, leaving 3 bases of the junction unmatched. The CDR3 is made up of 14 amino acids. CDR1 is SGHTA and CDR2 is FQGTGA in the germline V gene. CDR3 bases: TGTGCCAGCAGCCAACAGGGGGTCACAGATACGCAGTATTTT. Its protein product is CASSQQGVTDTQYF.

This clone showed up just a few times. The chain employs TRBV19 and TRBJ2-7; no clear D gene. V lost 5 bases and J lost 3, with 11 bases in between. Germline CDR1 is LNHDA and CDR2 is SQIVND (reference sequence). The CDR3 is 13 residues long. The chain's CDR3 is CASSRQALYEQYF. The CDR3 DNA is TGTGCCAGTAGTCGACAAGCCCTCTACGAGCAGTACTTC.

This sequence joins TRBV27 and TRBJ2-1; 9 bases align to TRBD2. V lost 3 bases to trimming and J lost 8 bases; unmatched junction nucleotides: 11. This CDR3 is built from 16 residues. CDR1 and CDR2 from the germline V gene are MNHEY and SMNVEV (reference sequence). CDR3 sequence (DNA): TGTGCCAGCAGTTTCGGGCGCGGGAGGGATGGCGATGAGCAGTTCTTC. It yields the protein CASSFGRGRDGDEQFF.

The rearrangement joins TRBV6-6 to TRBJ2-1; 10 bases are a match to TRBD2. Germline V gives CDR1 MNHNY, CDR2 SVGAGI (reference sequence). Unmatched junction bases numbered 7, after V lost 7 bases and J lost 4 bases. The length of the CDR3 is 15 residues. The chain's CDR3 is CASTAGLAAYNEQFF. The CDR3 DNA is TGTGCCAGCACCGCCGGACTAGCGGCTTACAATGAGCAGTTCTTC.

J is TRBJ2-3 and V is TRBV30, with 7 bases that match TRBD2. V was pared by 5 bases and J by 1 base, with 6 bases of the junction left unmatched. CDR3 length: 14 residues. Germline V lookup: CDR1 GTSNPN, CDR2 SVGIG (reference sequence). DNA for the CDR3: TGTGCCTGGGTAGCGGGCCCTGGCACAGATACGCAGTATTTT. Translated: CAWVAGPGTDTQYF.

CDR3 region: CASKAGDYGYTF. CDR3 coding DNA: TGTGCCAGCAAAGCAGGGGACTATGGCTACACCTTC. The V and J genes are TRBV6-5 and TRBJ1-2, with D perhaps matching TRBD1 (6 bases). The germline V gene encodes CDR1 MNHEY and CDR2 SVGAGI. This CDR3 has 12 amino acids. V was cut by 7 bases and J by 3 bases, with 9 bases left in between.

This chain links TRBV7-2 with TRBJ2-7; tentatively, D is TRBD1 or TRBD2 (5 bases each). CDR1 and CDR2 (germline): SGHTA, FQGNSA. The CDR3 loop spans 14 amino acids. The V end was cut by 4 bases, the J end by 5 bases, with 15 bases between. For the CDR3, the DNA is TGTGCCAGCAGCTCATTCGGGACCCTCAACGAGCAGTACTTC. It codes for CASSSFGTLNEQYF. The full variable domain, with the rest looked up from reference TRBV7-2 and TRBJ2-7, is GAGVSQSPSNKVTEKGKDVELRCDPISGHTALYWYRQSLGQGLEFLIYFQGNSAPDKSGLPSDRFSAERTGGSVSTLTIQRTQQEDSAVYLCASSSFGTLNEQYFGPGTRLTVT.

The rearrangement uses TRBV7-9 and TRBJ2-1; D gene unclear. The V end lost 3 bases, the J end lost 8 bases, and 8 bases lay between the germline ends. CDR3 length: 12 residues. Germline assignment: CDR1 SEHNR and CDR2 FQNEAQ (reference sequence). CDR3: CASSLIGDEQFF. In nucleotides, the CDR3 is TGTGCCAGCAGCTTGATAGGCGATGAGCAGTTCTTC.

This chain joins TRBV2 and TRBJ1-1; D is undetermined. Germline V lookup: CDR1 SNHLY, CDR2 FYNNEI. V shed 3 bases and J shed 3 bases, with 11 bases lying between them. The CDR3 totals 14 residues. Here the CDR3 DNA reads TGTGCCAGCAGTGAGGTATCGAGAGACACTGAAGCTTTCTTT. This gives the protein CASSEVSRDTEAFF.

This sequence joins TRBV4-3 and TRBJ1-2; 7 nucleotides align to TRBD1. The CDR3 consists of 15 residues. Germline lookup yields CDR1 LGHNA and CDR2 YSLEER. The junction had 9 bases not matched to a gene; V was cut back by 0 bases and J by 8 bases. CDR3 nucleotide sequence: TGCGCCAGCAGCCAAGATCGCCTGACAGGGACCGGCTACACCTTC. It codes for CASSQDRLTGTGYTF.

The chain employs TRBV6-1 and TRBJ2-2; D gene uncertain. This CDR3 is 14 amino acids long. Germline V lookup: CDR1 MNHNS, CDR2 SASEGT. Trimming shortened V by 2 bases and J by 7 bases, and 11 bases separated the two germline ends. The CDR3 protein is CASSETRTGGELFF. CDR3 nucleotides: TGTGCCAGCAGTGAAACCCGAACGGGCGGGGAGCTGTTTTTT.

V usage is TRBV14 and J usage is TRBJ2-3; unclear D gene. Trimming pared 0 bases from V and 8 bases from J, leaving 9 bases between. The CDR3 covers 13 residues. Germline CDR1 SGHDN, CDR2 FVKESK. The CDR3 region is CASSQDLVGTQYF. The CDR3 DNA is TGTGCCAGCAGCCAAGATCTCGTCGGTACGCAGTATTTT.

The V call is TRBV11-1, the J call TRBJ2-3; D is possibly TRBD1 (5 bases). V lost 6 bases and J lost 4, with 11 bases in between. The V gene's germline CDR1 is SGHAT and CDR2 FQDESV (reference sequence). This CDR3 is 13 amino acids long. As DNA, the CDR3 is TGTGCCAGCAGTTCCTCCAGGGCAGATACGCAGTATTTT. This gives the protein CASSSSRADTQYF.

This chain uses TRBV11-2 with TRBJ2-2; D not resolved. The CDR3 sequence is 13 residues long. With 9 bases removed from V and 4 bases from J, the gap between germline ends came to 12 bases. Germline-derived CDR1 and CDR2 are SGHAT and FQNNGV. The DNA for the CDR3 is TGTGCCAGTCTCAGGTCGGGCACCGGGGAGCTGTTTTTT. Encoded protein: CASLRSGTGELFF.

The J gene is TRBJ2-3, the V gene TRBV4-2; 7 bases align to TRBD2. Germline-derived CDR1 and CDR2 are LGHNA and YNFKEQ. V lost 6 bases and J lost 4; bases outside the gene matches: 7. CDR3 length: 14 residues. CDR3 coding DNA: TGTGCCAGCAGATTCGCGGGAGAGTCAGATACGCAGTATTTT. This codes for CASRFAGESDTQYF.